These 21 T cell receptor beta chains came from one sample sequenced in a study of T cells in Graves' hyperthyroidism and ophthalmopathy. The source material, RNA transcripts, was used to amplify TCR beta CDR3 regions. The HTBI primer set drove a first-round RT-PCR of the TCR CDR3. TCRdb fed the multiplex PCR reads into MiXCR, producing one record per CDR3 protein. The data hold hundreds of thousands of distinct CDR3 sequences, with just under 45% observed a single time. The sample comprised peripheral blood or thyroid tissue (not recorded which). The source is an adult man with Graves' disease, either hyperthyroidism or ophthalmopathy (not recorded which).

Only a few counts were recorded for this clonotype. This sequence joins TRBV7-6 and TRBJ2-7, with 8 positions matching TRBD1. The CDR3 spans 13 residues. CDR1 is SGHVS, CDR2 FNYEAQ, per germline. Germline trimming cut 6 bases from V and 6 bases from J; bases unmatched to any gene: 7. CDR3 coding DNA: TGTGCCAGCAGTCCACCAGGGACAGGCGAGCAGTACTTC. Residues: CASSPPGTGEQYF.

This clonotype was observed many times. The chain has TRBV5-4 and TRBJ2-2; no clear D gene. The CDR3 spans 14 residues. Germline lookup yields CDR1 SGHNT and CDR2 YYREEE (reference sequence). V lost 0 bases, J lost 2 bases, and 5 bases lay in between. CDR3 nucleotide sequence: TGTGCCAGCAGCTTGGAGGGAAACACCGGGGAGCTGTTTTTT. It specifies CASSLEGNTGELFF.

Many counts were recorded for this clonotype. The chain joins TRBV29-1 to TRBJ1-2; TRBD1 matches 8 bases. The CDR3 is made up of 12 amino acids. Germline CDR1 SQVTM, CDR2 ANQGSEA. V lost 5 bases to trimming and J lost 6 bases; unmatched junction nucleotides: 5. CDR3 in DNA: TGCAGCGTTACCGGACAGGGCGATGGCTACACCTTC. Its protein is CSVTGQGDGYTF.

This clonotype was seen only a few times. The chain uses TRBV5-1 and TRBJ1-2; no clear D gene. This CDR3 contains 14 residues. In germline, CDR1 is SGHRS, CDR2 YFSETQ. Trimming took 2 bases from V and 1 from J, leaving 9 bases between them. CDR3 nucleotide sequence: TGCGCCAGCAGCTTTGGCCCAAGTAACTATGGCTACACCTTC. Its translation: CASSFGPSNYGYTF.

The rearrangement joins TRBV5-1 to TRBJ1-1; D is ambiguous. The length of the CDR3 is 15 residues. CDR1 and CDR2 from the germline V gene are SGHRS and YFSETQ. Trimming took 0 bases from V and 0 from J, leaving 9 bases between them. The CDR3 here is CASSLEPGLNTEAFF. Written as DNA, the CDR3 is TGCGCCAGCAGCTTGGAGCCGGGGTTGAACACTGAAGCTTTCTTT. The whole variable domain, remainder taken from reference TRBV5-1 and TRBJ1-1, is KAGVTQTPRYLIKTRGQQVTLSCSPISGHRSVSWYQQTPGQGLQFLFEYFSETQRNKGNFPGRFSGRQFSNSRSEMNVSTLELGDSALYLCASSLEPGLNTEAFFGQGTRLTVV.

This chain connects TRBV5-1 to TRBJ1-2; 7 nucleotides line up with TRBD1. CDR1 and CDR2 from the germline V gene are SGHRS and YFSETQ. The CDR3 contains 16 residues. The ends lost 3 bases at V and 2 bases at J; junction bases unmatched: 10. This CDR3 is CASSWGRQGVNYGYTF. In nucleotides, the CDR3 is TGCGCCAGCAGCTGGGGGCGGCAGGGGGTGAACTATGGCTACACCTTC.

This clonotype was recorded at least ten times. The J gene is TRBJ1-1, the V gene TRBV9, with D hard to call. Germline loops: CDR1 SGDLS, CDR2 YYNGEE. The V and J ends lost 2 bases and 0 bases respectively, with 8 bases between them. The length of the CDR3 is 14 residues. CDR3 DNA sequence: TGTGCCAGCAGCGTGGGGTACGTGAACACTGAAGCTTTCTTT. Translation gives CASSVGYVNTEAFF.

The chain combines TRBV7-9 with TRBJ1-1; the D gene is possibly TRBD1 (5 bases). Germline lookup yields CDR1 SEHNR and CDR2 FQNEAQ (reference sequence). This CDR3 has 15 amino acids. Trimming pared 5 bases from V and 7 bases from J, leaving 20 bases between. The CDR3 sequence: CASSHRGAVGIEAFF. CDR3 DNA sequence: TGTGCCAGCAGCCACCGCGGGGCCGTGGGAATTGAAGCTTTCTTT.

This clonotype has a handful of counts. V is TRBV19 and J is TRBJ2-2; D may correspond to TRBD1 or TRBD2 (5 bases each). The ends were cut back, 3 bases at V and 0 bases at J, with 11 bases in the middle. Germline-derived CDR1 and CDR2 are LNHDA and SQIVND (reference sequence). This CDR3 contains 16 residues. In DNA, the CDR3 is TGTGCCAGTAGTATGAGGACACTAGCGAACACCGGGGAGCTGTTTTTT. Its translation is CASSMRTLANTGELFF.

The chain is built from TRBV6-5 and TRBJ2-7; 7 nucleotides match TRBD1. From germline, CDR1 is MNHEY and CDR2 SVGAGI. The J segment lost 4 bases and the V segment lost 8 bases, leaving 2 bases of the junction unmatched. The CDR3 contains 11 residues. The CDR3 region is CASQGVYEQYF. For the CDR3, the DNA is TGTGCCAGCCAGGGGGTTTACGAGCAGTACTTC.

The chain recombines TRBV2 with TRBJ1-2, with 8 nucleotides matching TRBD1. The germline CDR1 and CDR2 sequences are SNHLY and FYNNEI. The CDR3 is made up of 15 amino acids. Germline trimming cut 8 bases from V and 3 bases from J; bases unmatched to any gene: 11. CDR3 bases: TGTGCCAGCTTGACTCCGGGACAGGTGGACTATGGCTACACCTTC. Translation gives CASLTPGQVDYGYTF.

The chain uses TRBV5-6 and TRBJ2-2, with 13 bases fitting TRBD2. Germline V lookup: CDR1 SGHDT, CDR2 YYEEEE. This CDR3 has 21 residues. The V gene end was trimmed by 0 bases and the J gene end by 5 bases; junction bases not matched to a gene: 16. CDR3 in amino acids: CASSLVTRQLAGGPRTGELFF. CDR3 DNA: TGTGCCAGCAGCTTGGTAACCCGCCAACTAGCGGGAGGGCCTCGAACCGGGGAGCTGTTTTTT.

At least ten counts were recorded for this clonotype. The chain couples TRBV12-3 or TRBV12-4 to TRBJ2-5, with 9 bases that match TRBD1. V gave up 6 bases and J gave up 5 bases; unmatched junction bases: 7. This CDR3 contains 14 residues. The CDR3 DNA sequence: TGTGCCAGCAGATGGACAGGGGTTAGGGAGACCCAGTACTTC. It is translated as CASRWTGVRETQYF.

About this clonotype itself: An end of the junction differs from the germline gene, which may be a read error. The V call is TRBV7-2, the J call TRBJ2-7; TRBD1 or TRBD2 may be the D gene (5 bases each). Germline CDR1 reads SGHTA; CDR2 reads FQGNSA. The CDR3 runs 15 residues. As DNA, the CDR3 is TGCGCCAGCAGCCCGGGACCCTCGGAGTTCGACGAGCAGTACTTC. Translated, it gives CASSPGPSEFDEQYF.

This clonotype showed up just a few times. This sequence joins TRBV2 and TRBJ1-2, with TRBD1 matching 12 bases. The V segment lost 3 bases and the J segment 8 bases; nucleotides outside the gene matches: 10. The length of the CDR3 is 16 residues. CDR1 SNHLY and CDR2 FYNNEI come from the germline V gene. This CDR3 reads CASSDSGQGATGGYTF. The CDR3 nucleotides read TGTGCCAGCAGTGATTCGGGACAGGGGGCGACGGGCGGCTACACCTTC. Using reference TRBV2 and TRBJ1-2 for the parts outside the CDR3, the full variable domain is EPEVTQTPSHQVTQMGQEVILRCVPISNHLYFYWYRQILGQKVEFLVSFYNNEISEKSEIFDDQFSVERPDGSNFTLKIRSTKLEDSAMYFCASSDSGQGATGGYTFGSGTRLTVV.

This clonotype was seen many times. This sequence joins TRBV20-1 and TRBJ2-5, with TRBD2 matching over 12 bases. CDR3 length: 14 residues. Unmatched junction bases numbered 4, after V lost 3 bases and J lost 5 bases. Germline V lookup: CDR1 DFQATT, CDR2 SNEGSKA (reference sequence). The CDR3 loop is CSASLAGGMETQYF. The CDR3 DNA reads TGCAGTGCTAGCCTAGCGGGAGGGATGGAGACCCAGTACTTC.

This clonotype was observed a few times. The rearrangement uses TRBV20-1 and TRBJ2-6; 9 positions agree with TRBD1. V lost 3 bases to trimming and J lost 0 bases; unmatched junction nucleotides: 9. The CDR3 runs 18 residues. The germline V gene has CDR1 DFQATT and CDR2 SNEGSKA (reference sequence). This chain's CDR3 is CSASDPGQGYSGANVLTF. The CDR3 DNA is TGCAGTGCTAGTGACCCGGGACAGGGATACTCTGGGGCCAACGTCCTGACTTTC.

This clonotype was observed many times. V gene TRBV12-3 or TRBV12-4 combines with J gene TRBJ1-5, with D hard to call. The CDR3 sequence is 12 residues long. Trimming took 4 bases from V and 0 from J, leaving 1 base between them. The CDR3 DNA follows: TGTGCCAGCAGTTATAGCAATCAGCCCCAGCATTTT. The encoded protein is CASSYSNQPQHF.

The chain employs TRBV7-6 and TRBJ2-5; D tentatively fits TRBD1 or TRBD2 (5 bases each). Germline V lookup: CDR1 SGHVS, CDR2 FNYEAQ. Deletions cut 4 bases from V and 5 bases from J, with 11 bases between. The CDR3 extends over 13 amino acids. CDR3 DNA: TGTGCCAGCAGCTGGGACGGCTACGAGACCCAGTACTTC. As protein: CASSWDGYETQYF.

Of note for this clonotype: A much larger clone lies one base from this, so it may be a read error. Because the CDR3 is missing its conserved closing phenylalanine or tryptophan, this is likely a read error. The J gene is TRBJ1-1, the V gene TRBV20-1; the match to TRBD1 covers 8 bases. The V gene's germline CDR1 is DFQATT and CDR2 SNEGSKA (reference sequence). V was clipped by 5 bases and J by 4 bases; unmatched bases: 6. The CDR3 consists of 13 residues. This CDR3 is CSAGQGPITEAFL. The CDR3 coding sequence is TGCAGTGCTGGACAGGGACCCATCACTGAAGCTTTCCTT.

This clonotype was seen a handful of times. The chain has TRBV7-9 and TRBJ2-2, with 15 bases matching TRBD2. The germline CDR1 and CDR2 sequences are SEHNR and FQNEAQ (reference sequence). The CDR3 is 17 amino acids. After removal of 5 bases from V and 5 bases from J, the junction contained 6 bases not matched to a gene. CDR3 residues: CASSAAGTSGGTGELFF. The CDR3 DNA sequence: TGTGCCAGCAGCGCCGCCGGGACTAGCGGGGGGACCGGGGAGCTGTTTTTT.